This T cell receptor (beta chain) stems from a study of T-cell reconstitution after alpha-beta-depleted transplantation in children. This clonotype has only a few counts. With V trimmed by 6 bases and J by 3 bases, 7 bases remained unmatched. The CDR3 consists of 14 residues. Unique molecular identifiers were incorporated into the prepared TCRbeta library. TCRdb reanalysed the PCR reads using MiXCR and keeps one entry per CDR3 protein. This table has about 830,000 distinct CDR3 sequences, roughly 15% appearing once. The TCR was taken from a male patient younger than 18 who had a stem cell transplant for acute lymphoblastic leukemia, so the T cells may come from the graft donor. The gene calls are TRBV12-3 or TRBV12-4 and TRBJ2-7; TRBD1 matches 8 bases. The sample in question was PBMCs, mostly from graft donor cells, obtained 360 days after TCRalphabeta/CD19-depleted stem cell transplant. The CDR3 DNA follows: TGTGCCAGCAGCCCGGTGGACAGGGTCTACGAGCAGTACTTC. Encoded protein: CASSPVDRVYEQYF.